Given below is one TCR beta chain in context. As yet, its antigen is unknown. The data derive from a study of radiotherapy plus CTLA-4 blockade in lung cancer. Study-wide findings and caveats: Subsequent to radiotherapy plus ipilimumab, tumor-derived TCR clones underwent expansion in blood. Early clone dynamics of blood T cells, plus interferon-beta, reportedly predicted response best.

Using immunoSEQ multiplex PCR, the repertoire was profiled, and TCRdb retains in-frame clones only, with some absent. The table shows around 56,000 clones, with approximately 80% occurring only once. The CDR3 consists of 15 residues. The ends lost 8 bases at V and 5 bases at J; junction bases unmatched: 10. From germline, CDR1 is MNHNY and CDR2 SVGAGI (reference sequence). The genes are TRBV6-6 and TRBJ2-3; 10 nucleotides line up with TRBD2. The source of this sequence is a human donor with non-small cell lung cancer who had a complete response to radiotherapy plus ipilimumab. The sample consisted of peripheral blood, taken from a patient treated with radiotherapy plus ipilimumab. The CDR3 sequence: CASVGWEREGDTQYF. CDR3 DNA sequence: TGTGCCAGCGTAGGCTGGGAGCGGGAGGGAGATACGCAGTATTTT.